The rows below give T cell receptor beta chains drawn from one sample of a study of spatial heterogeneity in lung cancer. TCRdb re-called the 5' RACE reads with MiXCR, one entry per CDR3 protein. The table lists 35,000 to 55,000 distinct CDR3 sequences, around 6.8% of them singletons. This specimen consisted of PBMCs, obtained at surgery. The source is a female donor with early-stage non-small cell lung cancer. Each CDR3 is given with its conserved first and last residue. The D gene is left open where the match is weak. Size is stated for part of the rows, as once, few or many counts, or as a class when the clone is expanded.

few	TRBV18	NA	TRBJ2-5	CASSPTSDVETQYF	TGTGCCAGCTCACCGACTTCCGATGTGGAGACCCAGTACTTC
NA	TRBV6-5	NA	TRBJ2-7	CASRLGTWYEQYF	TGTGCCAGCAGGCTCGGGACGTGGTACGAGCAGTACTTC
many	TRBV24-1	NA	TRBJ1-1	CATCGWSGEAFF	TGTGCCACCTGTGGATGGTCAGGTGAAGCTTTCTTT
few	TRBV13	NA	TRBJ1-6	CASSSGTLDNSPLHF	TGTGCCAGCAGCTCCGGGACACTTGATAATTCACCCCTCCACTTT
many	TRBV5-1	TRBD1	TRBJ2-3	CASSSGQGFTDTQYF	TGCGCCAGCAGCTCGGGACAGGGGTTCACAGATACGCAGTATTTT
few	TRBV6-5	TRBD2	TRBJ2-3	CASSRTSGGAVDTQYF	TGTGCCAGCAGTCGGACTAGCGGGGGGGCCGTAGATACGCAGTATTTT
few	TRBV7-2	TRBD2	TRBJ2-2	CASSATGTRNTGELFF	TGTGCCAGCAGCGCAACCGGGACTAGGAACACCGGGGAGCTGTTTTTT
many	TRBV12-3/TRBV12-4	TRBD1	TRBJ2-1	CASTQVQGAGEQFF	TGTGCCAGCACTCAGGTCCAGGGGGCAGGTGAGCAGTTCTTC
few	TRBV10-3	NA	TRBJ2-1	CAISGGLAVSNEQFF	TGTGCCATCAGTGGGGGATTAGCTGTTTCAAATGAGCAGTTCTTC
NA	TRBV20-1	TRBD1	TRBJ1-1	CSAYDRGDTEAFF	TGCAGTGCTTACGACAGGGGGGACACTGAAGCTTTCTTT
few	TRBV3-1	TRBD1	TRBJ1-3	CASSQLSTGAGNTIYF	TGTGCCAGCAGCCAACTCTCAACAGGGGCTGGAAACACCATATATTTT
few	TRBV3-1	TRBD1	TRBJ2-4	CASSQGQGVPKNIQYF	TGTGCCAGCAGCCAAGGACAGGGGGTCCCTAAAAACATTCAGTACTTC
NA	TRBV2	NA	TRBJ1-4	CASAAGDGNEKLFF	TGTGCCAGCGCGGCAGGGGACGGGAATGAAAAACTGTTTTTT
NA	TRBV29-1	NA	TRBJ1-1	CSVTRGAEAFF	TGCAGCGTAACGAGGGGGGCTGAAGCTTTCTTT
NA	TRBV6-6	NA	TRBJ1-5	CASSYGQGHQPQHF	TGTGCCAGCAGTTACGGCCAGGGTCATCAGCCCCAGCATTTT
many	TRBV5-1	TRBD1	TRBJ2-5	CATGQVSDGTQYF	TGCGCCACCGGACAGGTCTCCGACGGGACCCAGTACTTC
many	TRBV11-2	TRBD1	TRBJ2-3	CASSPRTGPGTDTQYF	TGTGCCAGCAGCCCCCGGACAGGTCCGGGGACAGATACGCAGTATTTT
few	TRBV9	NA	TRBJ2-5	CASSADTGTETQYF	TGTGCCAGCAGCGCCGATACAGGGACTGAGACCCAGTACTTC
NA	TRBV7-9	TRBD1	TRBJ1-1	CASSLNTGGTEAFF	TGTGCCAGCAGTCTAAATACAGGGGGCACTGAAGCTTTCTTT
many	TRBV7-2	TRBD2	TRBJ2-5	CASSDRGGQETQYF	TGTGCCAGCAGCGATCGGGGGGGACAAGAGACCCAGTACTTC
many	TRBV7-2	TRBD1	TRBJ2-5	CASSFVWTGRWETQYF	TGTGCCAGCAGCTTTGTCTGGACAGGGAGGTGGGAGACCCAGTACTTC
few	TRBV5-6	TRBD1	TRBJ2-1	CASSRTGQSNNEQFF	TGTGCCAGCAGCCGTACGGGACAGAGTAACAATGAGCAGTTCTTC
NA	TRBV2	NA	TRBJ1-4	CASSRTLEKLFF	TGTGCCAGCAGCCGGACATTAGAAAAACTGTTTTTT
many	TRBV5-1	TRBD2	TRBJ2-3	CASSTGTSGGSHTQYF	TGCGCCAGCAGCACCGGGACTAGCGGGGGGTCCCATACGCAGTATTTT
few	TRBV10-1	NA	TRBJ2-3	CASSESYSSEDTQYF	TGCGCCAGCAGTGAGTCGTATTCTTCCGAGGATACGCAGTATTTT
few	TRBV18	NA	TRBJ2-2	CASSPQSDTGELFF	TGTGCCAGCTCACCACAGTCGGACACCGGGGAGCTGTTTTTT
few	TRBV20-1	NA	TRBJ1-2	CSAIIRTPDYGYTF	TGCAGTGCTATTATTCGAACACCGGACTATGGCTACACCTTC
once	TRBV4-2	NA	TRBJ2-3	CASSHPSTDTQYF	TGTGCCAGCAGCCATCCCAGCACAGATACGCAGTATTTT
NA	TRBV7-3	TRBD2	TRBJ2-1	CASSPTAGTSIEQFF	TGTGCCAGCAGCCCTACCGCCGGGACTAGTATTGAGCAGTTCTTC
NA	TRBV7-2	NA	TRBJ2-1	CASSLGLMGHWIYNEQFF	TGTGCCAGCAGCTTAGGTCTTATGGGACACTGGATTTACAATGAGCAGTTCTTC
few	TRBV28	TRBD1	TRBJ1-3	CASSFSGGISGNTIYF	TGTGCCAGCAGTTTCTCAGGGGGCATATCTGGAAACACCATATATTTT
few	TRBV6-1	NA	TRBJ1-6	CASSDGGLSPLHF	TGTGCCAGCAGTGACGGGGGCCTTTCACCCCTCCACTTT
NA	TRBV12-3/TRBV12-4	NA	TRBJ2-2	CASSITGYTGELFF	TGTGCCAGCAGTATCACGGGGTACACCGGGGAGCTGTTTTTT